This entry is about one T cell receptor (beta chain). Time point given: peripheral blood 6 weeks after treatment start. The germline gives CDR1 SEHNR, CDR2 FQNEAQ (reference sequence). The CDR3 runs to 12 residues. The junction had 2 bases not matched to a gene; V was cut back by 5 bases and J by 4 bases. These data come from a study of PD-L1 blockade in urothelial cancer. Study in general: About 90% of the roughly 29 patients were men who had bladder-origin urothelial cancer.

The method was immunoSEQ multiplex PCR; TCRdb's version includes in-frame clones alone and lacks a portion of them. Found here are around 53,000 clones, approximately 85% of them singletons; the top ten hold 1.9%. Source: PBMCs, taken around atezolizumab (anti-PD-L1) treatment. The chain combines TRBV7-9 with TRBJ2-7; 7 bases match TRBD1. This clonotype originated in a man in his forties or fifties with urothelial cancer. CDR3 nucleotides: TGTGCCAGCAGCCCCAGGGGGTACGAGCAGTACTTC. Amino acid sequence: CASSPRGYEQYF.